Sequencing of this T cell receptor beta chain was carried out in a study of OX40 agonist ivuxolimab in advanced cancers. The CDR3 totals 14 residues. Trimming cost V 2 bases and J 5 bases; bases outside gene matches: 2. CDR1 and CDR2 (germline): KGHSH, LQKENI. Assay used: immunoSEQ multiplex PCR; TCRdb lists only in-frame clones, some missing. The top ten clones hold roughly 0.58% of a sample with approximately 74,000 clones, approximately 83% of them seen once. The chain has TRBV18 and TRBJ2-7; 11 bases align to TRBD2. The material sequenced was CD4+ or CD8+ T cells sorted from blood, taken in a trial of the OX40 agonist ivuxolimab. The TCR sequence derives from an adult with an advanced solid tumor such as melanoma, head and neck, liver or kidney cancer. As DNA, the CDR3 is TGTGCCAGCTCACCAGCACTAGCGGGAGACGAGCAGTACTTC. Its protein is CASSPALAGDEQYF.